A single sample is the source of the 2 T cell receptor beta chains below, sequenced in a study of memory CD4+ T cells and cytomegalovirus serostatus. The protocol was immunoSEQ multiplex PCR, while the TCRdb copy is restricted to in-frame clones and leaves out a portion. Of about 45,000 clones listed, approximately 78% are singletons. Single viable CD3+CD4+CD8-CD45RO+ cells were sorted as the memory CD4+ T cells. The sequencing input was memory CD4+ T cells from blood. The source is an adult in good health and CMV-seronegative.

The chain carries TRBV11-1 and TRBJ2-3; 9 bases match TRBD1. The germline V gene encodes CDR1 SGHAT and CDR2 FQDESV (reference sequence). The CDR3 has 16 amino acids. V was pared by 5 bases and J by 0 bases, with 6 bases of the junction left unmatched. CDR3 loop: CASSRGTGRSTDTQYF. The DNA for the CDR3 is TGTGCCAGCAGCCGAGGGACAGGGCGGAGCACAGATACGCAGTATTTT.

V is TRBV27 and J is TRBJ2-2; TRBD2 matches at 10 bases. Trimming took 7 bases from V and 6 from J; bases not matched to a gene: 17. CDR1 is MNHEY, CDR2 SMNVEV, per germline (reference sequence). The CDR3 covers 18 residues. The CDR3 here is CASTFTSARLAGAGELFF. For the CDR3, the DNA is TGTGCCAGCACCTTCACGAGCGCCAGGCTAGCGGGGGCCGGGGAGCTGTTTTTT.